The clone carrying this T cell receptor (beta chain) has only a few counts. These data come from a study of blood T cell repertoires in COVID-19. Study-level background: Sources were T cells, B-cell-depleted T cells, or PBMCs; the material itself was cDNA or gDNA.

The V gene lost 3 bases and the J gene lost 0 bases, with 11 bases spanning the gap. CDR1 and CDR2 from the germline V gene are MGHRA and YSYEKL. The CDR3 is made up of 15 amino acids. Profiled with immunoSEQ multiplex PCR; TCRdb holds only in-frame clones, not every one. The sample lists a few hundred thousand clones; roughly 84% were seen once. Sample: peripheral blood. The chain recombines TRBV4-1 with TRBJ1-1, with D possibly being TRBD1 (5 bases). This clonotype was sampled from a man in his fifties or sixties with acute or convalescent COVID-19. The CDR3: CASSQPTVLNTEAFF. The CDR3 region has the DNA TGCGCCAGCAGCCAGCCGACAGTCCTGAACACTGAAGCTTTCTTT.